This T cell receptor beta chain stems from a study of blood T cell repertoires in COVID-19. Overall study context: Spain, Italy and the United States supplied samples that represented acute and convalescent COVID-19.

Produced via immunoSEQ multiplex PCR; TCRdb's table is partial and in-frame only. The sample contains a few hundred thousand clones, nearly 90% of which appear only once. This clone was counted between two and nine times. The ends were cut back, 1 base at V and 7 bases at J, with 11 bases in the middle. In germline, CDR1 is SGHVS, CDR2 FNYEAQ. This CDR3 comprises 14 residues. The sequence was obtained from a woman aged 60-75 years with COVID-19, enrolled during active disease. This chain connects TRBV7-6 to TRBJ1-5; TRBD1 is a possible D gene (6 bases). Sequencing used peripheral blood. The CDR3 region is CASSLGERGQPQHF. CDR3 nucleotide sequence: TGTGCCAGCAGCTTAGGGGAGAGGGGGCAGCCCCAGCATTTT.